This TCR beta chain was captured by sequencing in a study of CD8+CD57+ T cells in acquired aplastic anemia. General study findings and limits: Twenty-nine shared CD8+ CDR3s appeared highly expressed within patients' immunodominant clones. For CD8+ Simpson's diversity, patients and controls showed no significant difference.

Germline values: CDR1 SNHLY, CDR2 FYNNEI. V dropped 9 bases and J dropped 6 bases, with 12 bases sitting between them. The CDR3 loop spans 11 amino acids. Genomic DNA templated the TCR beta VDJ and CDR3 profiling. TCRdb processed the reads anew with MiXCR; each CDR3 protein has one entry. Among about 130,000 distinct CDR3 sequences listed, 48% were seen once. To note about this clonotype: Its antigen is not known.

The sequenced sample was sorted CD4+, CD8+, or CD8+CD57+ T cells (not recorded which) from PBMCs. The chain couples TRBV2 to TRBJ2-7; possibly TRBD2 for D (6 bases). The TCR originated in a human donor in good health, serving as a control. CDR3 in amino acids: CASGTAGEQYF. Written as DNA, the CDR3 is TGTGCCAGTGGGACTGCCGGCGAGCAGTACTTC.